This T cell receptor beta chain was found in a study of PD-1 blockade in classical Hodgkin lymphoma (dated by TCRdb to the early 2020s). Some background on the complete study: Nivolumab dosing was 3 mg/kg intravenously every 2 weeks, continuing until either disease progression or unacceptable toxicity. A peripheral blood immune signature of response to PD-1 blockade in classical Hodgkin lymphoma was defined using TCR beta sequencing and CyTOF.

About this clone itself: What antigen it recognizes has not been identified. No qualities accompany the bases; no much larger clone lies one base away.

The germline V gene encodes CDR1 LNHDA and CDR2 SQIVND (reference sequence). Relative to germline, V is 6 bases shorter and J is 8 bases shorter, with 10 bases between their ends. Spanning cysteine to phenylalanine, the CDR3 consists of 12 amino acids. CDR3 DNA is the only sequence kept; it has 36 bases, read in frame from the first base. Genomic DNA was extracted with the Qiagen DNeasy kit from unsorted PBMCs and from negatively selected CD4+ and CD8+ fractions. TCR beta CDR3 regions were amplified by immunoSEQ multiplex PCR using primers annealing to V and J segments. Amplification bias was minimized using a synthetic immune receptor repertoire, and residual bias was removed computationally after sequencing. As for how the authors treated the data: Custom Python scripts were used to quantify repertoire diversity as the Shannon entropy index. Unsorted, CD4+ and CD8+ repertoires were analyzed separately, except for combined analyses in which CD4+ and CD8+ sequences were merged in silico. A clone was considered expanded if an increase in frequency of at least 2-fold after treatment relative to C1D1 was found, and a pseudocount of 0.5 was applied to clones undetected at baseline. Singleton clones were defined as clones with 0 or 1 copy at C1D1, and non-singleton clones were defined as clones with 2 or more copies. Clones expanded in unsorted samples were labelled as CD4+, CD8+ or unknown by matching protein sequences in sorted samples from the same patient. Wilcoxon tests on paired samples were used to test diversity changes from C1D1 to C4D1. TCRdb retrieved this table from immuneACCESS and kept in-frame rearrangements only. Not all clones are present; in checked studies, unresolved V genes account for under half, and no reason is known for the remainder. That table furnishes V, J and clone size, whereas the DNA furnished D and trimming. This sample is represented by 50,000 to 75,000 clones; more than 80% of them were singletons. Approximately 16% of the sample comes from the top ten.

According to the study, the label for this sample's time point signals: cycle 1 day 1 (C1D1), immediately before nivolumab initiation. Relapse after autologous stem cell transplantation had occurred in all trial patients, and cohorts A, B and C were distinguished by prior brentuximab vedotin exposure. A total of around 60 patients with relapsed/refractory classical Hodgkin lymphoma made up the trial cohort, and each patient's best overall response was complete response, partial response or progressive disease. Single-agent nivolumab was administered to trial patients in the multi-cohort phase II CheckMate 205 trial. An independent review committee assessed best overall response using the 2007 International Working Group response criteria. Trial PBMCs were obtained immediately prior to nivolumab initiation (C1D1) and on therapy at cycle 2 day 1 and cycle 4 day 1. Peripheral blood was collected in 8 mL Vacutainer Cell Preparation Tubes, from which PBMCs were isolated by centrifugation and then cryopreserved.

The paper as a whole reports these results and caveats: Trial patients with a complete response had baseline diversity similar to that of newly diagnosed patients, while partial responders and progressors had significantly lower diversity. Lower diversity was observed in patients in whom nivolumab was started less than 1 year after ASCT, and these patients were excluded from later analyses so that confounding by immune reconstitution would be avoided. A significant rise by C4D1 was seen in CD4+ but not CD8+ TCR diversity (p=0.0027 vs p=0.16), with the rise being most apparent in complete responders (p=0.02). Baseline TCR diversity was reported to be lower in newly diagnosed patients than in healthy donors, and even lower in relapsed/refractory patients. The study was restricted to a single clinical trial cohort, and the causes of repertoire differences, possibly disease activity or prior therapy, were left undefined.

The chain employs TRBV19 and TRBJ1-4, with the D gene too uncertain to name. This TCR was sampled from a human donor with classical Hodgkin lymphoma. Sample: peripheral blood mononuclear cells (PBMCs), taken at baseline. The sequenced DNA is TGTGCCAGTAGGGTTTTGGGGGAAAAACTGTTTTTT. This is translated as CASRVLGEKLFF.